Presented here are 6 T cell receptor beta chains from one specimen sequenced in a study of cytomegalovirus exposure and HLA in healthy donors (dated by TCRdb to 2016 to 2017). To prepare the library, the immunoSEQ multiplex PCR assay was applied. The multiplex PCR relied on a mix of 60 forward primers for TCR Vbeta segments and 13 reverse primers for TCR Jbeta segments. As stored in TCRdb, this immuneACCESS dataset retains in-frame rearrangements with V and J assigned. A fraction of the clones does not appear; measured against another copy, unresolved V genes explain less than half of the discrepancy, and the remainder lacks a known reason. For this sample the table gives some 180,000 clones, of which approximately 9.5% were detected only once. The ten largest clones capture 1% to 1.5% of the sample. Material for sequencing was PBMCs. The receptors originated from a woman aged 25 to 39 in good health and CMV-seropositive.

The chain links TRBV30 to TRBJ1-1, with TRBD1 matching over 7 bases. CDR1 GTSNPN and CDR2 SVGIG come from the germline V gene (reference sequence). The CDR3 is 15 residues long. The J segment lost 2 bases and the V segment lost 1 base, leaving 7 bases of the junction unmatched. Here the CDR3 DNA reads TGTGCCTGGAGTGGCAGCAGGGGGATCAACACTGAAGCTTTCTTT. The encoded protein is CAWSGSRGINTEAFF.

J is TRBJ1-1 and V is TRBV6-5; 9 bases match TRBD1. The CDR3 contains 14 residues. CDR1 is MNHEY and CDR2 is SVGAGI in the germline V gene. The junction had 0 bases not matched to a gene; V was cut back by 4 bases and J by 0 bases. In DNA, the CDR3 is TGTGCCAGCAGTTGGACAGGGGTGAACACTGAAGCTTTCTTT. It translates to CASSWTGVNTEAFF.

This clone was seen only a few times. This rearrangement joins TRBV4-1 to TRBJ2-4; tentative D call: TRBD1 (6 bases). Germline CDR1 MGHRA, CDR2 YSYEKL. The CDR3 runs 15 residues. V gave up 0 bases and J gave up 0 bases, with 6 bases separating them. CDR3 protein: CASSQDRGAKNIQYF. CDR3 nucleotides: TGCGCCAGCAGCCAAGACAGGGGAGCCAAAAACATTCAGTACTTC.

J is TRBJ1-3 and V is TRBV19; possibly TRBD1 for D (6 bases). Trimming took off 4 bases at V and 1 base at J, with 20 bases between the two ends. Germline V gene sequence: CDR1 LNHDA, CDR2 SQIVND (reference sequence). This CDR3 is built from 18 residues. CDR3 loop: CASSRVTTTGKSGNTIYF. In DNA form, the CDR3 reads TGTGCCAGTAGTAGAGTTACTACCACAGGGAAGTCTGGAAACACCATATATTTT.

Note on this clone: The conserved closing phenylalanine or tryptophan is absent in this CDR3, likely reflecting a read error. The chain recombines TRBV29-1 with TRBJ1-4, with D possibly TRBD1 on 6 matching bases. V dropped 5 bases and J dropped 0 bases, with 10 bases sitting between them. CDR3 length: 14 residues. The germline CDR1 and CDR2 sequences are SQVTM and ANQGSEA. This CDR3 reads CSVSRTATNEKLFV. CDR3 DNA sequence: TGCAGCGTTTCGAGGACAGCAACTAATGAAAAACTGTTTGTT.

This clone appeared a few times. CDR3: CASSPPRGGEQYF. The DNA for the CDR3 is TGTGCCAGCAGCCCTCCACGCGGGGGGGAGCAGTACTTC. V and J are TRBV6-5 and TRBJ2-7, with TRBD2 matching over 8 bases. The germline gives CDR1 MNHEY, CDR2 SVGAGI. The V and J ends lost 6 bases and 7 bases, in that order; junction bases with no gene match: 8. The CDR3 is 13 residues long.